Below are 32 T cell receptor beta chains sequenced from a single sample in a study of T cell responses to AZD1222 COVID-19 vaccine. TCRdb keeps only in-frame clones here, not all; method: immunoSEQ multiplex PCR. The sample has about 180,000 clones, approximately 94% seen once; the top ten hold 2.6%. The sample here was peripheral blood, taken on day 0 of AZD1222 vaccination. These receptors all come from an adult in good health.

The chain combines TRBV27 with TRBJ1-5, with 8 bases matching TRBD1. V was clipped by 2 bases and J by 6 bases; unmatched bases: 6. The CDR3 contains 15 residues. Germline CDR1 reads MNHEY; CDR2 reads SMNVEV (reference sequence). CDR3 protein: CASSLGQGFGQPQHF. The DNA for the CDR3 is TGTGCCAGCAGTTTAGGACAGGGATTCGGTCAGCCCCAGCATTTT.

The count of this clone is one. The V gene is TRBV5-6, the J gene TRBJ1-3, with D maybe TRBD1 (6 bases). Germline loops: CDR1 SGHDT, CDR2 YYEEEE. Trimming pared 4 bases from V and 0 bases from J, leaving 20 bases between. The CDR3 is made up of 18 amino acids. The CDR3 loop is CASSPLAGEGLSGNTIYF. The DNA of the CDR3 is TGTGCCAGCAGCCCACTCGCAGGGGAGGGACTCTCTGGAAACACCATATATTTT. The entire variable domain, with the rest obtained from reference TRBV5-6 and TRBJ1-3, is as follows: DAGVTQSPTHLIKTRGQQVTLRCSPKSGHDTVSWYQQALGQGPQFIFQYYEEEERQRGNFPDRFSGHQFPNYSSELNVNALLLGDSALYLCASSPLAGEGLSGNTIYFGEGSWLTVV.

The J gene is TRBJ1-5, the V gene TRBV5-1; D gene unclear. Trimming pared 6 bases from V and 0 bases from J, leaving 10 bases between. Germline V CDR1 and CDR2: SGHRS, YFSETQ. The CDR3 sequence is 14 residues long. The CDR3: CASKSDYSNQPQHF. Here the CDR3 DNA reads TGCGCCAGCAAATCCGATTATAGCAATCAGCCCCAGCATTTT.

The rearrangement links TRBV20-1 to TRBJ1-3, with 11 bases fitting TRBD1. Germline V gene sequence: CDR1 DFQATT, CDR2 SNEGSKA (reference sequence). This CDR3 comprises 16 residues. J was trimmed by 2 bases and V by 3 bases; bases with no gene match: 6. The CDR3, as DNA: TGCAGTGCTAGTTCCCTGGACAGGGGGCCTGGAAACACCATATATTTT. It translates to CSASSLDRGPGNTIYF.

This clone was detected only once. The J gene is TRBJ2-7, the V gene TRBV30; 7 bases match TRBD1. The CDR3 is 15 amino acids. With 1 base clipped from V and 6 bases from J, the junction kept 12 bases outside the gene matches. Germline V gene lookup returns CDR1 GTSNPN and CDR2 SVGIG (reference sequence). The CDR3 DNA reads as TGTGCCTGGAGTGGGGAAACAGGGGTTCTCGCCGAGCAGTACTTC. This codes for CAWSGETGVLAEQYF.

The chain links TRBV27 to TRBJ1-2, with 8 bases that match TRBD1. The CDR3 consists of 14 residues. Germline loops: CDR1 MNHEY, CDR2 SMNVEV (reference sequence). V was pared by 8 bases and J by 4 bases, with 9 bases of the junction left unmatched. CDR3 nucleotide sequence: TGTGCCAGCCGACAGGGGTTTGGAAGCTATGGCTACACCTTC. This sequence encodes CASRQGFGSYGYTF.

The chain combines TRBV3-1 (or the pseudogene TRBV3-2) with TRBJ2-1; a weak D match, TRBD2 (7 bases). CDR3 length equals 17 residues. V gave up 0 bases and J gave up 13 bases, with 25 bases separating them. Germline loops: CDR1 LGHDT, CDR2 YNNKEL (reference sequence). The CDR3 region is CASSQDPGRGSASDQFF. The CDR3, as DNA: TGTGCCAGCAGCCAAGATCCTGGGAGGGGGTCGGCTAGCGATCAGTTCTTC.

The CDR3 sequence is CASSRQGDHTGELFF. The CDR3 DNA reads TGCGCCAGCAGCCGACAGGGGGATCACACCGGGGAGCTGTTTTTT. J is TRBJ2-2 and V is TRBV5-1; TRBD1 aligns across 9 bases. CDR1 is SGHRS, CDR2 YFSETQ, per germline. The CDR3 is 15 amino acids. J was trimmed by 3 bases and V by 4 bases; bases with no gene match: 4.

This clone came up once. Other DNA sequences of this sample code for an identical CDR3. This chain joins TRBV19 and TRBJ2-7, with 8 bases identical to TRBD2. Losses at the gene ends were 5 bases for V and 2 bases for J; bases not matched to a gene: 2. CDR1 and CDR2 from the germline V gene are LNHDA and SQIVND (reference sequence). The CDR3 contains 13 residues. The DNA of the CDR3 is TGTGCCAGTAGTCCCGGGGGGGCCTACGAGCAGTACTTC. It yields the protein CASSPGGAYEQYF.

The chain carries TRBV5-4 and TRBJ2-2, with 8 bases fitting TRBD1. V lost 5 bases and J lost 4; bases outside the gene matches: 4. Germline lookup yields CDR1 SGHNT and CDR2 YYREEE (reference sequence). The CDR3 is made up of 14 amino acids. The CDR3 region has the DNA TGTGCCAGCAGAGACAGGGGTTTCACCGGGGAGCTGTTTTTT. Translation: CASRDRGFTGELFF.

The count of this clone is one. The rearrangement joins TRBV7-8 to TRBJ2-3, with 7 bases that match TRBD2. This CDR3 contains 16 residues. Unmatched junction bases numbered 12, after V lost 5 bases and J lost 4 bases. From germline, CDR1 is SGHVS and CDR2 FQNEAQ. The CDR3 DNA reads TGTGCCAGCAGCCTTATAGGGTCTAGCGGCCCAGATACGCAGTATTTT. Its protein product is CASSLIGSSGPDTQYF.

This sequence joins TRBV20-1 and TRBJ2-7; the match to TRBD2 covers 9 bases. The junction had 10 bases not matched to a gene; V was cut back by 3 bases and J by 4 bases. The CDR3 loop spans 15 amino acids. Germline V gene sequence: CDR1 DFQATT, CDR2 SNEGSKA (reference sequence). The CDR3 nucleotides are TGCAGTGCTAGTATTCCAGCGGGAGGTGGGTACGAGCAGTACTTC. It translates to CSASIPAGGGYEQYF.

V gene TRBV9 combines with J gene TRBJ2-1, with 7 positions matching TRBD2. Germline values: CDR1 SGDLS, CDR2 YYNGEE. CDR3 length: 17 residues. With 4 bases clipped from V and 6 bases from J, the junction kept 16 bases outside the gene matches. CDR3 DNA: TGTGCCAGCAGCCCGGGGACTACCCCGGGTCCCTCCAATGAGCAGTTCTTC. This codes for CASSPGTTPGPSNEQFF.

In this sample, this clone turned up once. The chain employs TRBV27 and TRBJ2-1; 7 bases fit TRBD2. Germline CDR1 is MNHEY and CDR2 is SMNVEV (reference sequence). With V trimmed by 5 bases and J by 4 bases, 11 bases remained unmatched. The CDR3 has 16 residues. CDR3 sequence reads: CASSDSVAGSYNEQFF. The CDR3 nucleotides are TGTGCCAGCAGTGACTCCGTAGCGGGTTCTTACAATGAGCAGTTCTTC.

The chain couples TRBV11-2 to TRBJ2-1; 7 nucleotides match TRBD2. The V gene's germline CDR1 is SGHAT and CDR2 FQNNGV. J lost 9 bases, V lost 1 base, and 9 bases had no gene match. This CDR3 is 15 amino acids long. The chain's CDR3 is CASSLASGAPGEQFF. The CDR3 nucleotides are TGTGCCAGCAGCTTAGCTAGCGGAGCCCCCGGTGAGCAGTTCTTC.

This chain joins TRBV27 and TRBJ2-1; 13 bases line up with TRBD2. With 7 bases clipped from V and 10 bases from J, the junction kept 10 bases outside the gene matches. This CDR3 has 15 amino acids. CDR1 is MNHEY, CDR2 SMNVEV, per germline (reference sequence). The CDR3 loop is CASTGAGTSGKEQFF. The DNA for the CDR3 is TGTGCCAGCACCGGGGCCGGGACTAGCGGGAAGGAGCAGTTCTTC.

In regard to this clone: The sample carries other DNA sequences with the same CDR3. The V and J genes are TRBV3-1 (or the pseudogene TRBV3-2) and TRBJ2-7; D is ambiguous. Germline assignment: CDR1 LGHDT and CDR2 YNNKEL (reference sequence). Trimming left V 1 base short and J 2 bases short, with 3 bases between. The CDR3 is 12 amino acids. CDR3 in DNA: TGTGCCAGCAGCCAAGGGCCCTACGAGCAGTACTTC. Translated, it gives CASSQGPYEQYF.

About this clone: Different DNA sequences within this sample yield the same CDR3. This sequence joins TRBV6-5 and TRBJ2-5; D is perhaps TRBD1 (5 bases). The CDR3 consists of 12 residues. Germline V gene data show CDR1 as MNHEY and CDR2 as SVGAGI. Trimming removed 2 bases from V and 5 bases from J, with 6 bases in between. CDR3 nucleotide sequence: TGTGCCAGCAGTTACCCAGGGGAGACCCAGTACTTC. It is translated as CASSYPGETQYF.

J is TRBJ1-1 and V is TRBV6-5; D call uncertain. The length of the CDR3 is 16 residues. The germline CDR1 and CDR2 sequences are MNHEY and SVGAGI. V was clipped by 0 bases and J by 6 bases, with 17 bases between them. The CDR3 region is CASSYSPQISEPEAFF. DNA for the CDR3: TGTGCCAGCAGTTACTCCCCTCAGATCTCAGAACCTGAAGCTTTCTTT.

This chain uses TRBV30 with TRBJ1-4; the match to TRBD1 covers 8 bases. With 7 bases clipped from V and 7 bases from J, the junction kept 5 bases outside the gene matches. In germline, CDR1 is GTSNPN, CDR2 SVGIG (reference sequence). This CDR3 is 12 amino acids long. The CDR3 DNA reads as TGTGCCTTCCAGGGGGCGCCTGAAAAACTGTTTTTT. This encodes CAFQGAPEKLFF.

V and J are TRBV7-2 and TRBJ2-6; D is ambiguous. This CDR3 contains 15 residues. Per the germline V gene, CDR1 is SGHTA and CDR2 is FQGNSA. V was clipped by 2 bases and J by 0 bases, with 5 bases between them. The CDR3: CASSLFRSGANVLTF. The DNA for the CDR3 is TGTGCCAGCAGCTTATTCCGCTCTGGGGCCAACGTCCTGACTTTC.

The table lists this clone with a count of one. The chain recombines TRBV7-2 with TRBJ2-5, with 8 bases lining up with TRBD1. Germline V gives CDR1 SGHTA, CDR2 FQGNSA. The J segment lost 5 bases and the V segment lost 5 bases, leaving 7 bases of the junction unmatched. The CDR3 consists of 14 residues. The chain's CDR3 is CASSKGQAGETQYF. DNA for the CDR3: TGTGCCAGCAGCAAGGGACAGGCGGGGGAGACCCAGTACTTC.

This clone came up once. The chain employs TRBV4-1 and TRBJ1-4; 10 bases match TRBD1. Germline CDR1 is MGHRA and CDR2 is YSYEKL. The length of the CDR3 is 15 residues. V shed 1 base, J shed 7 bases, and the junction held 3 bases outside the gene matches. The CDR3 DNA is TGCGCCAGCAGCCAAGGGGACAGGGGTGGTGAAAAACTGTTTTTT. Residues: CASSQGDRGGEKLFF.

This chain connects TRBV3-1 (or the pseudogene TRBV3-2) to TRBJ2-3, with TRBD2 as a possible D gene (5 bases). Trimming shortened V by 1 base and J by 6 bases, and 23 bases separated the two germline ends. This CDR3 is built from 18 residues. CDR1 and CDR2 from the germline V gene are LGHDT and YNNKEL (reference sequence). The CDR3 protein is CASSQGRRASGVRDTQYF. Written as DNA, the CDR3 is TGTGCCAGCAGCCAAGGTCGGCGGGCAAGTGGCGTACGGGATACGCAGTATTTT.

This chain joins TRBV6-1 and TRBJ1-2; TRBD1 is a possible D gene (5 bases). This CDR3 spans 15 amino acids. Trimming took off 3 bases at V and 1 base at J, with 12 bases between the two ends. Looked up from germline, CDR1 is MNHNS and CDR2 is SASEGT. CDR3 amino acids: CASSDPFGGNYGYTF. In nucleotides, the CDR3 is TGTGCCAGCAGTGATCCCTTCGGGGGTAACTATGGCTACACCTTC.

The gene calls are TRBV2 and TRBJ1-1; D unclear. The CDR3 consists of 13 residues. From germline, CDR1 is SNHLY and CDR2 FYNNEI. The CDR3 loop is CAHPGRTNTEAFF. The CDR3 nucleotides are TGTGCTCACCCTGGGCGGACGAACACTGAAGCTTTCTTT. Combining the CDR3 with reference TRBV2 and TRBJ1-1 gives the whole variable domain EPEVTQTPSHQVTQMGQEVILRCVPISNHLYFYWYRQILGQKVEFLVSFYNNEISEKSEIFDDQFSVERPDGSNFTLKIRSTKLEDSAMYFCAHPGRTNTEAFFGQGTRLTVV.

This clone has a single count. This chain connects TRBV15 to TRBJ2-7; no reliable D call. Trimming stripped 0 bases from V and 9 bases from J, with 12 bases between. This CDR3 has 13 residues. From germline, CDR1 is LNHNV and CDR2 YYDKDF (reference sequence). For the CDR3, the DNA is TGTGCCACCAGCAGAGACCGATTCTTAGGGCAGTACTTC. This translates into CATSRDRFLGQYF.

The chain employs TRBV5-1 and TRBJ2-1, with D perhaps being TRBD1 or TRBD2 (5 bases each). The CDR3 runs to 16 residues. V dropped 1 base and J dropped 8 bases, with 19 bases sitting between them. Germline V gene lookup returns CDR1 SGHRS and CDR2 YFSETQ. CDR3 amino acids: CASSLYTGREGDEQFF. CDR3 nucleotides: TGCGCCAGCAGCTTGTATACGGGACGTGAGGGCGATGAGCAGTTCTTC.

CDR3 nucleotide sequence: TGTGCTAGTGGTTTAAGCCCGGGACAGGGGTGGCATTTT. It yields the protein CASGLSPGQGWHF. The genes are TRBV12-5 and TRBJ1-5; TRBD1 aligns across 10 bases. The CDR3 length is 13 residues. The germline gives CDR1 LGHNT, CDR2 FRNRAP. V lost 3 bases to trimming and J lost 15 bases; unmatched junction nucleotides: 8. Full variable domain (outside the CDR3, taken from reference TRBV12-5 and TRBJ1-5): DARVTQTPRHKVTEMGQEVTMRCQPILGHNTVFWYRQTMMQGLELLAYFRNRAPLDDSGMPKDRFSAEMPDATLATLKIQPSEPRDSAVYFCASGLSPGQGWHFGDGTRLSIL.

This rearrangement joins TRBV5-1 to TRBJ1-1, with D unclear. Trimming shortened V by 4 bases and J by 1 base, and 11 bases separated the two germline ends. The CDR3 consists of 14 residues. Germline values: CDR1 SGHRS, CDR2 YFSETQ. The CDR3 nucleotides read TGCGCCAGCAGCCTGATGAGACCGAACACTGAAGCTTTCTTT. Its protein product is CASSLMRPNTEAFF.

This chain joins TRBV10-2 and TRBJ1-3; possibly TRBD1 for D (6 bases). The germline CDR1 and CDR2 sequences are WSHSY and SAAADI. Trimming pared 11 bases from V and 0 bases from J, leaving 17 bases between. CDR3 length equals 15 residues. CDR3 in DNA: TGCGCCTCCAAGGTGGAAGGGGGCTCTGGAAACACCATATATTTT. Translated, it gives CASKVEGGSGNTIYF.

This sequence joins TRBV6-5 and TRBJ2-2; D gene uncertain. Trimming removed 0 bases from V and 2 bases from J, with 7 bases in between. The germline V gene has CDR1 MNHEY and CDR2 SVGAGI. The length of the CDR3 is 15 residues. CDR3 protein: CASSYSPVNTGELFF. The CDR3 nucleotides read TGTGCCAGCAGTTACTCCCCAGTTAACACCGGGGAGCTGTTTTTT.